The 9 T cell receptor beta chains below all came from one sample that was sequenced in a study of blood T cells in healthy people across ages. Then a second PCR, running roughly 7 to 12 cycles, was carried out with a sample-barcoded 5' primer and a J-beta primer mix. TCRdb ran MiXCR on the 5' RACE reads and lists one entry per CDR3 protein. The sample lists approximately 1,700,000 distinct CDR3 sequences; roughly two fifths were seen once. Sequencing input: blood. These receptors originate from a human donor in good health.

This clonotype was picked up a small number of times. V usage is TRBV25-1 and J usage is TRBJ1-2, with a possible D match to TRBD1 (5 bases). The length of the CDR3 is 19 residues. Trimming cost V 2 bases and J 3 bases, with 25 bases left between them. Germline CDR1 MGHDK, CDR2 SYGVNS. This CDR3 reads CASSELLSGPSGLYYGYTF. The CDR3 DNA sequence: TGTGCCAGCAGTGAACTCCTATCTGGGCCCTCAGGGTTATACTATGGCTACACCTTC.

The rearrangement links TRBV5-4 to TRBJ2-1, with 9 nucleotides matching TRBD2. CDR3 length equals 15 residues. Germline V gives CDR1 SGHNT, CDR2 YYREEE (reference sequence). J gave up 6 bases and V 4 bases, and 8 bases lay outside the gene matches. The CDR3 reads CASSLGLAKTNEQFF. DNA of the CDR3: TGTGCCAGCAGCCTAGGACTAGCGAAAACCAATGAGCAGTTCTTC. The full variable domain, rest sourced from reference TRBV5-4 and TRBJ2-1, is ETGVTQSPTHLIKTRGQQVTLRCSSQSGHNTVSWYQQALGQGPQFIFQYYREEENGRGNFPPRFSGLQFPNYSSELNVNALELDDSALYLCASSLGLAKTNEQFFGPGTRLTVL.

This clonotype came up once. The gene calls are TRBV28 and TRBJ1-1, with TRBD1 identical over 9 bases. This CDR3 comprises 16 residues. In germline, CDR1 is MDHEN, CDR2 SYDVKM. V lost 3 bases, J lost 4 bases, and 9 bases stayed unmatched. The CDR3 region is CASSFRSQGASTEAFF. Written as DNA, the CDR3 is TGTGCCAGCAGTTTCCGTTCACAGGGGGCCAGCACTGAAGCTTTCTTT.

The chain's CDR3 is CASSPRGTPKNYGYTF. CDR3 coding DNA: TGTGCCAGCAGTCCAAGGGGAACCCCCAAAAACTATGGCTACACCTTC. The chain joins TRBV6-2 or TRBV6-3 to TRBJ1-2, with D possibly matching TRBD1 (5 bases). The CDR3 runs to 16 residues. The germline V and J ends were trimmed by 5 bases and 2 bases, with 18 bases remaining between them. Germline V gene lookup returns CDR1 MNHEY and CDR2 SVGEGT.

The chain uses TRBV28 and TRBJ2-6; D not resolved. The CDR3 has 14 amino acids. Trimming left V 2 bases short and J 12 bases short, with 14 bases between. Germline values: CDR1 MDHEN, CDR2 SYDVKM. The CDR3 nucleotides are TGTGCCAGCAGTTTACAGAGTCCATATATCGTCCTGACTTTC. This codes for CASSLQSPYIVLTF.

The CDR3 spells CASSLKRTGRADTQYF. DNA for the CDR3: TGTGCCAGCAGCTTAAAAAGGACAGGGAGGGCAGATACGCAGTATTTT. This chain links TRBV7-2 with TRBJ2-3, with D perhaps TRBD1 (8 bases). Germline CDR1 SGHTA, CDR2 FQGNSA. CDR3 length equals 16 residues. Trimming stripped 2 bases from V and 4 bases from J, with 16 bases between. Filled out from reference TRBV7-2 and TRBJ2-3, the complete variable domain reads GAGVSQSPSNKVTEKGKDVELRCDPISGHTALYWYRQSLGQGLEFLIYFQGNSAPDKSGLPSDRFSAERTGGSVSTLTIQRTQQEDSAVYLCASSLKRTGRADTQYFGPGTRLTVL.

This clonotype occurred a few times. The rearrangement links TRBV12-3 or TRBV12-4 to TRBJ1-5, with a possible D match to TRBD1 (5 bases). Trimming stripped 7 bases from V and 6 bases from J, with 16 bases between. The CDR3 loop spans 14 amino acids. The CDR3 protein is CASTIPGAGQPQHF. For the CDR3, the DNA is TGTGCCAGCACCATACCTGGGGCTGGTCAGCCCCAGCATTTT.

This clonotype was picked up a small number of times. The V gene is TRBV10-3, the J gene TRBJ1-5; D is unclear. V lost 1 base and J 5 bases, leaving 6 bases between the germline ends. Germline V CDR1 and CDR2: ENHRY, SYGVKD. The CDR3 length is 13 residues. The CDR3, as DNA: TGTGCCATCAGTGAGTGGGTCGATCAGCCCCAGCATTTT. Its translation is CAISEWVDQPQHF.

The V call is TRBV6-2 or TRBV6-3, the J call TRBJ2-3, with D unclear. Germline CDR1 and CDR2: MNHEY and SVGEGT. Trimming removed 6 bases from V and 8 bases from J, with 15 bases in between. The CDR3 contains 13 residues. The CDR3 nucleotides are TGTGCCAGCAGGTACCTTGGTCTAGGTACGCAGTATTTT. This gives the protein CASRYLGLGTQYF.